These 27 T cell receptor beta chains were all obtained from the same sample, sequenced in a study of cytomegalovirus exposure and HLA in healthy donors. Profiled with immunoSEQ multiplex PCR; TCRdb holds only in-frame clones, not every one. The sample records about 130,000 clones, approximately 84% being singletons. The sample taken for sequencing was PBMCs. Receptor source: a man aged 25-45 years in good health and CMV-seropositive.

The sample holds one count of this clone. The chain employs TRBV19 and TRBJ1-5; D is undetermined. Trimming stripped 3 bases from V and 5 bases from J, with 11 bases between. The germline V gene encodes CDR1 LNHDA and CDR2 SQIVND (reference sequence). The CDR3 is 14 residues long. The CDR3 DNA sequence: TGTGCCAGTAGTATCTCTGACTGGGATCAGCCCCAGCATTTT. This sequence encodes CASSISDWDQPQHF.

CDR3 amino acids: CASSIGTSWSETQYF. For the CDR3, the DNA is TGTGCCAGTAGTATAGGGACTAGCTGGAGTGAGACCCAGTACTTC. The chain carries TRBV19 and TRBJ2-5; TRBD2 matches at 8 bases. Germline loops: CDR1 LNHDA, CDR2 SQIVND (reference sequence). The CDR3 covers 15 residues. The V segment lost 1 base and the J segment 5 bases; nucleotides outside the gene matches: 6.

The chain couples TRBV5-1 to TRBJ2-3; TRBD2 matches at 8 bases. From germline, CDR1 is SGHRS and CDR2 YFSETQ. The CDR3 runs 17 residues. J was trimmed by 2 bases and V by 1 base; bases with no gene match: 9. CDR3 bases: TGCGCCAGCAGCTTGACTAGCGGTCTCGCCTTCACAGATACGCAGTATTTT. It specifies CASSLTSGLAFTDTQYF.

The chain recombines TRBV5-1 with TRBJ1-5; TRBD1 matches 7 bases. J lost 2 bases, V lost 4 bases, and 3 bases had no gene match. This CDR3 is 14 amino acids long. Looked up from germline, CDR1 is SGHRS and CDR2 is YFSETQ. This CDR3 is CASSVGTGNQPQHF. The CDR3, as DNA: TGCGCCAGCAGCGTCGGGACAGGCAATCAGCCCCAGCATTTT.

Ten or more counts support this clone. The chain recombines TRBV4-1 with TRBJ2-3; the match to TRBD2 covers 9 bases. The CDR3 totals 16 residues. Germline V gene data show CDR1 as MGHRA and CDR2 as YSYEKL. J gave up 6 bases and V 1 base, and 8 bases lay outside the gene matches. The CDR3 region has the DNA TGCGCCAGCAGCCAAGGGGGCGGGGGGGCCCTTGATACGCAGTATTTT. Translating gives CASSQGGGGALDTQYF.

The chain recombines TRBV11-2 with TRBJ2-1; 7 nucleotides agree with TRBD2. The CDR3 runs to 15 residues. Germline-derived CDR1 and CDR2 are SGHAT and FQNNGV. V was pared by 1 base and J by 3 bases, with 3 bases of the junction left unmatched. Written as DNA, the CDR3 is TGTGCCAGCAGCTTAGGGCTAGCGGACTACAATGAGCAGTTCTTC. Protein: CASSLGLADYNEQFF.

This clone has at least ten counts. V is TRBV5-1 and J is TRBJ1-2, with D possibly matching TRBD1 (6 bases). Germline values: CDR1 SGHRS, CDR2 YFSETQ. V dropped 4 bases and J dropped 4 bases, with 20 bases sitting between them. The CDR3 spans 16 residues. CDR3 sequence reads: CASSPSNTGLGYGYTF. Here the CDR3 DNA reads TGCGCCAGCAGCCCCTCTAATACAGGGCTCGGCTATGGCTACACCTTC.

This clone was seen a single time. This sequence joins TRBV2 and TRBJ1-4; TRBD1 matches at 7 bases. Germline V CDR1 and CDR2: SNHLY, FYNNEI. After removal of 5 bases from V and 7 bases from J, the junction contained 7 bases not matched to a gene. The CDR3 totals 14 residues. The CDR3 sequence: CASSLRQGVEKLFF. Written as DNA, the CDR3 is TGTGCCAGCAGTCTACGACAGGGCGTTGAAAAACTGTTTTTT.

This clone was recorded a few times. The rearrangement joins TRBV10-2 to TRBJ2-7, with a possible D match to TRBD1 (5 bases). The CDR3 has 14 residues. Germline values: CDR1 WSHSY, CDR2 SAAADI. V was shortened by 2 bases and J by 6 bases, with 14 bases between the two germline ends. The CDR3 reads CASSEPGSGIEQYF. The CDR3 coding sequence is TGCGCCAGCAGTGAGCCCGGATCAGGGATCGAGCAGTACTTC.

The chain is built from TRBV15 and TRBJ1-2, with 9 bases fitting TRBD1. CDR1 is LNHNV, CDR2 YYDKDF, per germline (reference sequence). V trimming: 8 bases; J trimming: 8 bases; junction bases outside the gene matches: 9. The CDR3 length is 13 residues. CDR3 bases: TGTGCCACCTCTAACAGGGGGCAAGGAGGCTACACCTTC. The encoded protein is CATSNRGQGGYTF.

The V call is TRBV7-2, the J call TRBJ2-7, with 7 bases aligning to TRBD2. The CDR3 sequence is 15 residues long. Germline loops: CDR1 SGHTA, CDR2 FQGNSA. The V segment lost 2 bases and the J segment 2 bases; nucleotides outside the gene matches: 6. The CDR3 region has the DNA TGTGCCAGCAGCTTACTAGCGGAAGTAACCTACGAGCAGTACTTC. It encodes CASSLLAEVTYEQYF. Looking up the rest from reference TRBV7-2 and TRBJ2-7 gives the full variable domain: GAGVSQSPSNKVTEKGKDVELRCDPISGHTALYWYRQSLGQGLEFLIYFQGNSAPDKSGLPSDRFSAERTGGSVSTLTIQRTQQEDSAVYLCASSLLAEVTYEQYFGPGTRLTVT.

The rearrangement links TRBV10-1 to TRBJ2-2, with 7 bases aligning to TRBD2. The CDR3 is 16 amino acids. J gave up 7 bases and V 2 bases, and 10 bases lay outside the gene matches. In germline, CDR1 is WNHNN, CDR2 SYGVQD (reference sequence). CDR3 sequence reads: CASSEGGLTGDGELFF. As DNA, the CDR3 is TGCGCCAGCAGTGAGGGGGGACTAACCGGGGACGGGGAGCTGTTTTTT.

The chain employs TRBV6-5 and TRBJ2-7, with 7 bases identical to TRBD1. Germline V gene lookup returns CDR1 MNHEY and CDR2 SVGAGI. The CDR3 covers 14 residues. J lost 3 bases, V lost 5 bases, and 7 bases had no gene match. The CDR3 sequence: CASSPLDRLYEQYF. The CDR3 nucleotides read TGTGCCAGCAGTCCCCTGGACAGGCTCTACGAGCAGTACTTC.

The CDR3 loop reads CASSQSIRSGLMSVHTGELFF. CDR3 nucleotides: TGCGCCAGCAGTCAATCTATTCGTTCAGGGTTAATGAGTGTTCACACCGGGGAGCTGTTTTTT. The chain joins TRBV23-1 to TRBJ2-2, with TRBD1 as a possible D gene (5 bases). TRBV23-1 belongs to the ORF category, with a function that is uncertain. CDR3 length: 21 amino acids. V was cut by 0 bases and J by 3 bases, with 26 bases left in between.

The CDR3 nucleotides read TGTGCCAGCAGTCCAGGGTCTGGTAATTCACCCCTCCACTTT. Translated, it gives CASSPGSGNSPLHF. V usage is TRBV7-2 and J usage is TRBJ1-6; tentatively, D is TRBD1 (5 bases). The CDR3 totals 14 residues. CDR1 SGHTA and CDR2 FQGNSA come from the germline V gene. Trimming shortened V by 6 bases and J by 6 bases, and 12 bases separated the two germline ends.

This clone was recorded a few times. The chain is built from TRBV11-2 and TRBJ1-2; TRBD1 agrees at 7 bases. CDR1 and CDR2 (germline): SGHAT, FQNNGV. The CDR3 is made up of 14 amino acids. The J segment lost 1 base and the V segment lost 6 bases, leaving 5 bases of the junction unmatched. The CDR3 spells CASRGTALNYGYTF. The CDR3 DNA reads TGTGCCAGCAGAGGGACAGCTCTTAACTATGGCTACACCTTC.

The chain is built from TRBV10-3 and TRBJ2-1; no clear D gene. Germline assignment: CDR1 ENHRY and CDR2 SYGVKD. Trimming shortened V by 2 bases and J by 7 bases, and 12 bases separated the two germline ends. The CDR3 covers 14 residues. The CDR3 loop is CAISEPNIENEQFF. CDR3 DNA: TGTGCCATCAGTGAGCCCAATATAGAGAATGAGCAGTTCTTC.

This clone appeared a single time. The CDR3, as DNA: TGTGCCATCAGTGAAGTAAGGACAGACGAGCAGTACTTC. Translating it yields CAISEVRTDEQYF. The gene calls are TRBV10-3 and TRBJ2-7; D may be TRBD1 (6 bases). This CDR3 region has 13 residues. Germline V CDR1 and CDR2: ENHRY, SYGVKD. Trimming pared 3 bases from V and 5 bases from J, leaving 11 bases between.

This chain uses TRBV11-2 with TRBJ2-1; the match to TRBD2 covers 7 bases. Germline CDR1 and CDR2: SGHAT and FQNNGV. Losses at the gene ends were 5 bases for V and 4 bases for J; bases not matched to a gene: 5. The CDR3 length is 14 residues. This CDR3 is CASSSGAKYNEQFF. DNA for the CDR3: TGTGCCAGCAGCAGCGGGGCGAAATACAATGAGCAGTTCTTC.

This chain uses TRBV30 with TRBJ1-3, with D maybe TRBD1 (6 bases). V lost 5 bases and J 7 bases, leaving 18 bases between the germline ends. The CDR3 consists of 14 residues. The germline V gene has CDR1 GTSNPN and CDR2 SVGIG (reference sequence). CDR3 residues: CAWGLGGQGNTIYF. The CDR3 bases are TGTGCCTGGGGACTCGGGGGGCAGGGGAACACCATATATTTT.

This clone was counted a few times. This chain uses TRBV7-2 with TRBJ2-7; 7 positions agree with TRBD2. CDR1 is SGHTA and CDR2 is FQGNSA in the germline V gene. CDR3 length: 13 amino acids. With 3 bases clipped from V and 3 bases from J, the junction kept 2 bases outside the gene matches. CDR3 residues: CASSFRGGYEQYF. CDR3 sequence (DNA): TGTGCCAGCAGCTTCCGCGGGGGCTACGAGCAGTACTTC.

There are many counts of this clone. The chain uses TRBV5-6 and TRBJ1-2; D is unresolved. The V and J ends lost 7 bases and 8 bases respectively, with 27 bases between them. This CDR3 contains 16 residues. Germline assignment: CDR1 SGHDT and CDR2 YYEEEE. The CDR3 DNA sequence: TGTGCCAGCCTGCAGCTTCATTATGAGGCTGCGGGCGGCTACACCTTC. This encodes CASLQLHYEAAGGYTF.

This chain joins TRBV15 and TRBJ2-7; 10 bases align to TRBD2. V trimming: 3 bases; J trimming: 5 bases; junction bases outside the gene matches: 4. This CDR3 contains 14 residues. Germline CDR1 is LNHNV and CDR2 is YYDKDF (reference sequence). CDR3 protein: CATSRVLAGNEQYF. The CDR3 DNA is TGTGCCACCAGCAGGGTACTAGCGGGGAACGAGCAGTACTTC.

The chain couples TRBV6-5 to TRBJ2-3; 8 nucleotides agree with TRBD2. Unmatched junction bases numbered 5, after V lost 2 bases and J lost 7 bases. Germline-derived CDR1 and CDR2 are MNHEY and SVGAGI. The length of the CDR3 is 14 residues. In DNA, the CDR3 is TGTGCCAGCAGTTACCTGCGGGGGGCCTATACGCAGTATTTT. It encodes CASSYLRGAYTQYF.

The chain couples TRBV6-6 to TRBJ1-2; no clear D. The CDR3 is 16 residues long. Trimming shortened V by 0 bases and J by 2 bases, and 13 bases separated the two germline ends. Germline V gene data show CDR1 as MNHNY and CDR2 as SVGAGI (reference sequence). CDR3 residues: CASSYSPEVLNYGYTF. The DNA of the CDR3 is TGTGCCAGCAGTTACTCTCCTGAGGTATTGAACTATGGCTACACCTTC.

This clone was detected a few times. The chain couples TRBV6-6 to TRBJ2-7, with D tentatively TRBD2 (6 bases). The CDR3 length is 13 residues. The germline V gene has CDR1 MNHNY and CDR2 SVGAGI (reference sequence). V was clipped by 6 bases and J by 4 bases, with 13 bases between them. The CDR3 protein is CASSQYGGYEQYF. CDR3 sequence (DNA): TGTGCCAGCAGCCAGTATGGGGGGTACGAGCAGTACTTC.

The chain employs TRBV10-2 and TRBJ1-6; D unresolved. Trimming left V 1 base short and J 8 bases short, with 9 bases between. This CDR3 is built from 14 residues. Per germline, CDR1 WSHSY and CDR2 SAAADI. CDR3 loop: CASSEWLGDSPLHF. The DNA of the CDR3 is TGCGCCAGCAGTGAGTGGCTCGGGGATTCACCCCTCCACTTT.